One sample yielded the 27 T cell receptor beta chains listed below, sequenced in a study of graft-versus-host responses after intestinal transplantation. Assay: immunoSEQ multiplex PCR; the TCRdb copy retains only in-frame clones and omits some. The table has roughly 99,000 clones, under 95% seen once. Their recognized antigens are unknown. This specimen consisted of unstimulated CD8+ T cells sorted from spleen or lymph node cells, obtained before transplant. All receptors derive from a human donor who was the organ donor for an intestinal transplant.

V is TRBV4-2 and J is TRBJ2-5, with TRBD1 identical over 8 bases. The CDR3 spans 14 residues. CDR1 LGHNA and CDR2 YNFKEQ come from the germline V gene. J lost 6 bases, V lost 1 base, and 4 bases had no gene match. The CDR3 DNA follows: TGTGCCAGCAGCCAAGGACAGGGGAGGAAGACCCAGTACTTC. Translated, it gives CASSQGQGRKTQYF.

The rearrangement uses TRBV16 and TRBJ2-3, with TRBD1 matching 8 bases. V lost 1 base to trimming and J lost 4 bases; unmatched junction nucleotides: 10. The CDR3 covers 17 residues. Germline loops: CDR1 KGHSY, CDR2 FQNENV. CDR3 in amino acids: CASSQYPRGRNPDTQYF. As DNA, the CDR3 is TGTGCCAGCAGCCAATACCCCAGGGGGCGCAACCCAGATACGCAGTATTTT.

In DNA, the CDR3 is TGTGCCAGCAGCTTGGGGGCATCCACCTACGAGCAGTACTTC. This encodes CASSLGASTYEQYF. The chain combines TRBV5-4 with TRBJ2-7; D remains unclear. Germline CDR1 reads SGHNT; CDR2 reads YYREEE (reference sequence). The CDR3 contains 14 residues. V was clipped by 0 bases and J by 2 bases, with 9 bases between them.

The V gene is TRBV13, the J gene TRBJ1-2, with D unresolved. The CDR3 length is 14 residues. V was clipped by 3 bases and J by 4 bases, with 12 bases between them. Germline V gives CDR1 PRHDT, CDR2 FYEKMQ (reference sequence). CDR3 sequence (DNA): TGTGCCAGCAGCTTCGGGGAAGGGAGCTATGGCTACACCTTC. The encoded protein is CASSFGEGSYGYTF.

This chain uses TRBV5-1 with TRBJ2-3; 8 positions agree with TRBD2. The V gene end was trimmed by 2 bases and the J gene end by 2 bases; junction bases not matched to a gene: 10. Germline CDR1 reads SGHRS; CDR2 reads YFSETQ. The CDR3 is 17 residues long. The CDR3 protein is CASSFPTGGRPTDTQYF. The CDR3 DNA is TGCGCCAGCAGCTTCCCAACGGGAGGGCGCCCCACAGATACGCAGTATTTT. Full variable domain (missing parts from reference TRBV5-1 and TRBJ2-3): KAGVTQTPRYLIKTRGQQVTLSCSPISGHRSVSWYQQTPGQGLQFLFEYFSETQRNKGNFPGRFSGRQFSNSRSEMNVSTLELGDSALYLCASSFPTGGRPTDTQYFGPGTRLTVL.

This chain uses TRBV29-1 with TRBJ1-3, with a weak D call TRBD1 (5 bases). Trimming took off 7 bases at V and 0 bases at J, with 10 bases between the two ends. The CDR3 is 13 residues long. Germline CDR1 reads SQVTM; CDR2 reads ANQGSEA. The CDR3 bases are TGCAGCGGCCTTGACAGCTCTGGAAACACCATATATTTT. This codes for CSGLDSSGNTIYF. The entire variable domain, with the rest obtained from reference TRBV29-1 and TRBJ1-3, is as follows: SAVISQKPSRDICQRGTSLTIQCQVDSQVTMMFWYRQQPGQSLTLIATANQGSEATYESGFVIDKFPISRPNLTFSTLTVSNMSPEDSSIYLCSGLDSSGNTIYFGEGSWLTVV.

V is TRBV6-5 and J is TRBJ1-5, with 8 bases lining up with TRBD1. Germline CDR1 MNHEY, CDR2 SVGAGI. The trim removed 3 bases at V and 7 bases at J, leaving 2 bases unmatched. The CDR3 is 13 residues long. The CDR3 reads CASSYGQGQPQHF. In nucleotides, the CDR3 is TGTGCCAGCAGTTATGGACAGGGACAGCCCCAGCATTTT.

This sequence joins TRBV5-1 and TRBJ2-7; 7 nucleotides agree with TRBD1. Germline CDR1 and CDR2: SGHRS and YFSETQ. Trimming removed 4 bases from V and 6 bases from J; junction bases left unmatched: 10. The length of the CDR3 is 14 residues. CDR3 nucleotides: TGCGCCAGCAGCCCGGACAGGCGCCTCTCCGAGCAGTACTTC. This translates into CASSPDRRLSEQYF. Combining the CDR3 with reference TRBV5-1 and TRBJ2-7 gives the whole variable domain KAGVTQTPRYLIKTRGQQVTLSCSPISGHRSVSWYQQTPGQGLQFLFEYFSETQRNKGNFPGRFSGRQFSNSRSEMNVSTLELGDSALYLCASSPDRRLSEQYFGPGTRLTVT.

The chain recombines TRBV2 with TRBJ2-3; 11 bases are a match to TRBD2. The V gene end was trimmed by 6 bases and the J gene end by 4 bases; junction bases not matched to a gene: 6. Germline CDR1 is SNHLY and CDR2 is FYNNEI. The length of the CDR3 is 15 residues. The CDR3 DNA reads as TGTGCCAGCAGCTCTAGCGGGGGGAGGGCAGATACGCAGTATTTT. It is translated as CASSSSGGRADTQYF.

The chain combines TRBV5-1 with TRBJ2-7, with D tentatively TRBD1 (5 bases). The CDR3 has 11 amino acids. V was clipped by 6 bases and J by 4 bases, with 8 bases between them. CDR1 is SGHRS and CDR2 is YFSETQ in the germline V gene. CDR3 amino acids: CASIAGYEQYF. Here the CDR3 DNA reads TGCGCCAGCATAGCAGGGTACGAGCAGTACTTC.

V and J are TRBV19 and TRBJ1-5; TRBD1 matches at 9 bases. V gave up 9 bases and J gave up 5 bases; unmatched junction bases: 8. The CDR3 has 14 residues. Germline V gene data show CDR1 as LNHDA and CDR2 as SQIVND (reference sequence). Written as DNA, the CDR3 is TGTGCCAGCAAGGGACAGGGTTACTATCAGCCCCAGCATTTT. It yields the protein CASKGQGYYQPQHF.

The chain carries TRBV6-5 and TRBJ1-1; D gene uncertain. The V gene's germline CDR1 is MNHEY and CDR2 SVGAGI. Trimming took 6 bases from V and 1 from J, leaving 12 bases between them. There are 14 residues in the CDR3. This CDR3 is CASSHRGGNTEAFF. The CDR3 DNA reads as TGTGCCAGCAGCCACCGAGGAGGGAACACTGAAGCTTTCTTT.

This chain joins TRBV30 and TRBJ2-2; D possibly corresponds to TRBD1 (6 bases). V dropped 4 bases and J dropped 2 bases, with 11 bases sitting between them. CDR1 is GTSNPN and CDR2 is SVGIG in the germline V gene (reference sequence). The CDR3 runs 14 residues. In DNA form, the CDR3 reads TGTGCCTGGACCCAGGGGATTAACACCGGGGAGCTGTTTTTT. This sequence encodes CAWTQGINTGELFF.

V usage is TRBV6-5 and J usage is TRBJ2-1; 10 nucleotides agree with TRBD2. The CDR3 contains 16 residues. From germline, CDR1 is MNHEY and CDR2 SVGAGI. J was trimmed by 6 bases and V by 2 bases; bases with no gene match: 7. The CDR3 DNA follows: TGTGCCAGCAGTTACACGCTAGCGGGAGCGGGCAATGAGCAGTTCTTC. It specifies CASSYTLAGAGNEQFF.

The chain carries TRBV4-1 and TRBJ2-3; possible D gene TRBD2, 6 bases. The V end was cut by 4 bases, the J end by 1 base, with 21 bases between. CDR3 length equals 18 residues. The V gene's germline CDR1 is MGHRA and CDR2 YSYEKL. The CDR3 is CASSRPFRRDWGTDTQYF. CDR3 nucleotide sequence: TGCGCCAGCAGCCGGCCTTTCCGGCGGGACTGGGGCACAGATACGCAGTATTTT.

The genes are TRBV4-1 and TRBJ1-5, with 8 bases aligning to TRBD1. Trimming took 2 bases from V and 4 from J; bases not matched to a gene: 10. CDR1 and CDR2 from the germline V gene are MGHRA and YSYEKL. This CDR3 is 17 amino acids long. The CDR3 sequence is CASSQSLRTGPNQPQHF. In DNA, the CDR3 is TGCGCCAGCAGCCAATCCTTGAGGACAGGGCCTAATCAGCCCCAGCATTTT.

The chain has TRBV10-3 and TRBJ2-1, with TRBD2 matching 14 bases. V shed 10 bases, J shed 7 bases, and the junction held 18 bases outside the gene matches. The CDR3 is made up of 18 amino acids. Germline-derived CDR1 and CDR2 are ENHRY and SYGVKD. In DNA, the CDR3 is TGTGCCACGAGACTAGCGGGAGGGCCTCGGGTTCAATTTAATGAGCAGTTCTTC. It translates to CATRLAGGPRVQFNEQFF.

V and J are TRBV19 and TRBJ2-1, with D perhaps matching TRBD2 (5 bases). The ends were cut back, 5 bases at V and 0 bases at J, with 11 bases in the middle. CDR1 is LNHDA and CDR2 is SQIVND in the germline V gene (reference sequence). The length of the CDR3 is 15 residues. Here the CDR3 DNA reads TGTGCCAGTAGTCCACAGCGGAACTCCTACAATGAGCAGTTCTTC. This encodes CASSPQRNSYNEQFF.

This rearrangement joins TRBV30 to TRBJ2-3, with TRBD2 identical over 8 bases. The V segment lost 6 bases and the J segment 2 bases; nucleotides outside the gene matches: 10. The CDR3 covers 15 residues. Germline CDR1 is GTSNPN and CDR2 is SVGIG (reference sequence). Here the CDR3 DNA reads TGTGCCTGCTACCGGGAGGGCCTCCACACAGATACGCAGTATTTT. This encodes CACYREGLHTDTQYF.

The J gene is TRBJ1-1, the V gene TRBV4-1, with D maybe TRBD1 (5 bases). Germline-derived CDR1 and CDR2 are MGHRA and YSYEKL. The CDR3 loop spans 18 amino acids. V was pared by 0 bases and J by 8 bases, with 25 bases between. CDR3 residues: CASSQELVLFRTKPEAFF. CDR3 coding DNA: TGCGCCAGCAGCCAAGAACTGGTTTTATTCCGGACAAAGCCCGAAGCTTTCTTT.

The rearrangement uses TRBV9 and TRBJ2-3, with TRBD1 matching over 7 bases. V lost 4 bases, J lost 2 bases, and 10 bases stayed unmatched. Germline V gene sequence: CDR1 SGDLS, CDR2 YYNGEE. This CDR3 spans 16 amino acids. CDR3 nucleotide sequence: TGTGCCAGCAGCATCAGCCGGGACAGATTCACAGATACGCAGTATTTT. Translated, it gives CASSISRDRFTDTQYF.

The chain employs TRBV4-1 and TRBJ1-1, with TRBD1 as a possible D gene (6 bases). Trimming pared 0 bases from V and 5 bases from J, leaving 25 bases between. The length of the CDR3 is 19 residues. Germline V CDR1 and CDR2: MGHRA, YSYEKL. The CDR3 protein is CASSQDPAGTKGSWTEAFF. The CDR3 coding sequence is TGCGCCAGCAGCCAAGATCCCGCCGGGACAAAGGGAAGTTGGACTGAAGCTTTCTTT.

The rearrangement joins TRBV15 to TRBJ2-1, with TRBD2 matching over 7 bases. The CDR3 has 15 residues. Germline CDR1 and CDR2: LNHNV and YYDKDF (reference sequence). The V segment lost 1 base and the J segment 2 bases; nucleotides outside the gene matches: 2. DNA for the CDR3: TGTGCCACCAGCAGAGTTGGGGGGGCCTACAATGAGCAGTTCTTC. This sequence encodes CATSRVGGAYNEQFF.

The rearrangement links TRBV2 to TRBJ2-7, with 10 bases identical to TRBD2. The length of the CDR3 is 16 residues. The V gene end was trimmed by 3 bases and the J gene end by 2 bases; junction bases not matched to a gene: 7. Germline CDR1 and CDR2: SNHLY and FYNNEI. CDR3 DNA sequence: TGTGCCAGCAGTGATCCGACCAGCGGGAGGGCCTACGAGCAGTACTTC. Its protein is CASSDPTSGRAYEQYF.

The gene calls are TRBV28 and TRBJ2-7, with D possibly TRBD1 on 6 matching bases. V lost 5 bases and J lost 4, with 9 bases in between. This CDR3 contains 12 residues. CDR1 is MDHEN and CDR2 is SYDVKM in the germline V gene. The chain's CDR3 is CASSPDSYEQYF. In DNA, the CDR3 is TGTGCCAGCAGTCCGGACAGTTACGAGCAGTACTTC.

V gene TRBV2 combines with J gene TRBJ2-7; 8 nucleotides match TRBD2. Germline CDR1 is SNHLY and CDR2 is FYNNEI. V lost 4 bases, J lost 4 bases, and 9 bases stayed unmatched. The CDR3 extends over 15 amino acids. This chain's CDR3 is CASSVLSGEGYEQYF. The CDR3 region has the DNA TGTGCCAGCAGTGTGCTTAGCGGGGAAGGGTACGAGCAGTACTTC.

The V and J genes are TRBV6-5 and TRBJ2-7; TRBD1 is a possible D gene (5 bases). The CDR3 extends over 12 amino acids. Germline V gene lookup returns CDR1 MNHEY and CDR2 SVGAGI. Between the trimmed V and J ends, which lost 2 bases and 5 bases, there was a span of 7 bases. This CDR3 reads CASSYAGHEQYF. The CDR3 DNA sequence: TGTGCCAGCAGTTACGCAGGGCACGAGCAGTACTTC.